In this sample, the clone carrying this T cell receptor beta chain turned up once. The table came from immunoSEQ multiplex PCR; TCRdb's copy has only in-frame clones and leaves some out. The sample has tens of thousands of clones; more than 90% are singletons. These data belong to a study of shared T cell receptors in the human thymus. V was trimmed by 1 base and J by 2 bases, leaving 12 bases between them. The CDR3 runs 15 residues. Germline V gene data show CDR1 as MGHRA and CDR2 as YSYEKL. The rearrangement joins TRBV4-1 to TRBJ2-7; maybe TRBD2 (5 bases). This TCR derives from a human donor. The sequenced material came from thymocytes. DNA for the CDR3: TGCGCCAGCAGCCAAGGGACTTCCCCGGCCTACGAGCAGTACTTC. Translated: CASSQGTSPAYEQYF.